The rows below give T cell receptor beta chains drawn from one sample of a study of blood T cell repertoires in COVID-19. Produced via immunoSEQ multiplex PCR; TCRdb's table is partial and in-frame only. This sample carries 65,000 to 90,000 clones, 70% to 85% of them seen once, and the ten largest clones take roughly 4.5%. The sample taken for sequencing was peripheral blood. The receptors originated from a woman between 55 and 75 years old with acute or convalescent COVID-19. Both conserved end residues are part of each CDR3. D genes are given only for firm matches. A row's size may be missing; if present it is once, few, many or a size class.

cdr3_aa: CASSHNRDRDPQPQHF
cdr3_nt: TGTGCCAGCAGTCACAACCGGGACAGGGATCCTCAGCCCCAGCATTTT
v_call: TRBV27
j_call: TRBJ1-5
clone_size: once
d_call: TRBD1

cdr3_aa: CASSVKGPTDTQYF
cdr3_nt: TGTGCCAGCAGTGTGAAGGGGCCCACAGATACGCAGTATTTT
v_call: TRBV6-4
j_call: TRBJ2-3
clone_size: NA
d_call: NA

cdr3_aa: CASTDSNYGYTF
cdr3_nt: TGTGCCAGCACTGACAGTAACTATGGCTACACCTTC
v_call: TRBV19
j_call: TRBJ1-2
clone_size: NA
d_call: NA

cdr3_aa: CASSQVLGDTEAFF
cdr3_nt: TGTGCCAGCAGCCAAGTCCTCGGGGACACTGAAGCTTTCTTT
v_call: TRBV3-1/TRBV3-2
j_call: TRBJ1-1
clone_size: NA
d_call: NA

cdr3_aa: CASSQAYYGYTF
cdr3_nt: TGTGCCAGCAGCCAAGCATACTATGGCTACACCTTC
v_call: TRBV3-1/TRBV3-2
j_call: TRBJ1-2
clone_size: NA
d_call: NA

cdr3_aa: CASGSGTGRNYEQYF
cdr3_nt: TGTGCCAGCGGGAGTGGGACAGGGAGGAACTACGAGCAGTACTTC
v_call: TRBV25-1
j_call: TRBJ2-7
clone_size: few
d_call: TRBD1

cdr3_aa: CASSQTSGGSRETQYF
cdr3_nt: TGCGCCAGCAGCCAAACGTCAGGGGGTTCTAGGGAGACCCAGTACTTC
v_call: TRBV4-1
j_call: TRBJ2-5
clone_size: NA
d_call: TRBD1

cdr3_aa: CASSYGDRVYDNEQFF
cdr3_nt: TGTGCCAGCAGTTACGGTGACAGGGTTTACGACAATGAGCAGTTCTTC
v_call: TRBV6-6
j_call: TRBJ2-1
clone_size: NA
d_call: TRBD1

cdr3_aa: CASSGRQGDYEQYF
cdr3_nt: TGTGCCAGTAGTGGCCGACAGGGGGACTACGAGCAGTACTTC
v_call: TRBV19
j_call: TRBJ2-7
clone_size: NA
d_call: TRBD1

cdr3_aa: CASSLTSDRLRYEQYF
cdr3_nt: TGTGCCAGCAGCTTGACCTCGGACAGGCTCCGGTACGAGCAGTACTTC
v_call: TRBV5-6
j_call: TRBJ2-7
clone_size: NA
d_call: TRBD1

cdr3_aa: CASSRTGGQHEQYF
cdr3_nt: TGTGCCAGCAGTAGGACAGGGGGCCAGCACGAGCAGTACTTC
v_call: TRBV6-5
j_call: TRBJ2-7
clone_size: NA
d_call: TRBD1

cdr3_aa: CASSSGGGREKLFF
cdr3_nt: TGTGCCAGCAGCTCCGGGGGGGGGCGCGAAAAACTGTTTTTT
v_call: TRBV7-2
j_call: TRBJ1-4
clone_size: once
d_call: NA

cdr3_aa: CATSRDGGDNEQFF
cdr3_nt: TGTGCCACCAGCAGAGATGGGGGGGACAATGAGCAGTTCTTC
v_call: TRBV15
j_call: TRBJ2-1
clone_size: NA
d_call: TRBD2

cdr3_aa: CASKFSGGQPQHF
cdr3_nt: TGTGCCAGCAAATTCTCAGGGGGTCAGCCCCAGCATTTT
v_call: TRBV2
j_call: TRBJ1-5
clone_size: NA
d_call: TRBD1

cdr3_aa: CATSRDPAGDQPQHF
cdr3_nt: TGTGCCACCAGCAGAGATCCGGCCGGGGATCAGCCCCAGCATTTT
v_call: TRBV15
j_call: TRBJ1-5
clone_size: few
d_call: NA

cdr3_aa: CASSFQWTEAFF
cdr3_nt: TGTGCCAGCAGTTTCCAGTGGACTGAAGCTTTCTTT
v_call: TRBV12-3/TRBV12-4
j_call: TRBJ1-1
clone_size: NA
d_call: NA

cdr3_aa: CASSVDRSSYNSPLHF
cdr3_nt: TGTGCCAGCAGTGTCGACAGGAGCTCCTATAATTCACCCCTCCACTTT
v_call: TRBV6-1
j_call: TRBJ1-6
clone_size: NA
d_call: NA

cdr3_aa: CASSLDRSGLAGVRDTQYF
cdr3_nt: TGTGCCAGCAGCTTAGATCGGAGCGGACTAGCGGGAGTAAGGGATACGCAGTATTTT
v_call: TRBV11-2
j_call: TRBJ2-3
clone_size: NA
d_call: TRBD2

cdr3_aa: CASTRVKNSPLHF
cdr3_nt: TGTGCCAGCACGAGGGTAAAGAATTCACCCCTCCACTTT
v_call: TRBV6-5
j_call: TRBJ1-6
clone_size: NA
d_call: NA

cdr3_aa: CASTEQGNGYTF
cdr3_nt: TGTGCCAGCACTGAACAGGGGAATGGCTACACCTTC
v_call: TRBV6-6
j_call: TRBJ1-2
clone_size: NA
d_call: TRBD1

cdr3_aa: CATSRTDTQYF
cdr3_nt: TGTGCCACCAGCCGGACAGATACGCAGTATTTT
v_call: TRBV24-1
j_call: TRBJ2-3
clone_size: NA
d_call: NA

cdr3_aa: CACSDPGQGGQTQYF
cdr3_nt: TGTGCCTGCAGTGACCCGGGACAGGGGGGACAGACCCAGTACTTC
v_call: TRBV5-6
j_call: TRBJ2-5
clone_size: NA
d_call: TRBD1

cdr3_aa: CAWSSRDKNTSSYNSPLHF
cdr3_nt: TGTGCCTGGAGTTCCCGGGACAAAAATACTAGCTCCTATAATTCACCCCTCCACTTT
v_call: TRBV30
j_call: TRBJ1-6
clone_size: NA
d_call: NA

cdr3_aa: CASTGGGSYEQYF
cdr3_nt: TGTGCCAGCACCGGCGGGGGGTCGTACGAGCAGTACTTC
v_call: TRBV6-5
j_call: TRBJ2-7
clone_size: NA
d_call: TRBD2

cdr3_aa: CASRGRTVSYNEQFF
cdr3_nt: TGTGCCAGCAGGGGGAGGACTGTCTCCTACAATGAGCAGTTCTTC
v_call: TRBV2
j_call: TRBJ2-1
clone_size: NA
d_call: NA

cdr3_aa: CASSDGSRGLSPLHF
cdr3_nt: TGTGCCAGCAGTGATGGTTCCAGGGGGCTCTCACCCCTCCACTTT
v_call: TRBV2
j_call: TRBJ1-6
clone_size: NA
d_call: TRBD1

cdr3_aa: CASSLGSSGSGYEQYF
cdr3_nt: TGCGCCAGCAGCTTGGGGAGCAGCGGGAGTGGCTACGAGCAGTACTTC
v_call: TRBV5-1
j_call: TRBJ2-7
clone_size: NA
d_call: TRBD2

cdr3_aa: CASSLIQGKETQYF
cdr3_nt: TGCGCCAGCAGCTTGATACAGGGGAAAGAGACCCAGTACTTC
v_call: TRBV5-1
j_call: TRBJ2-5
clone_size: NA
d_call: TRBD1

cdr3_aa: CASSLRQGQETQYF
cdr3_nt: TGTGCCAGCAGCCTCAGACAGGGACAAGAGACCCAGTACTTC
v_call: TRBV3-1/TRBV3-2
j_call: TRBJ2-5
clone_size: NA
d_call: TRBD1

cdr3_aa: CASSPLSGSTSDEQYF
cdr3_nt: TGTGCCAGCTCACCACTTAGCGGGAGTACGAGCGACGAGCAGTACTTC
v_call: TRBV18
j_call: TRBJ2-7
clone_size: NA
d_call: TRBD2